This T cell receptor (beta chain) was profiled in a study of monozygotic twins with inflammatory bowel disease. A remark on this clonotype: Its cognate antigen is unknown.

Study-wide points: Lower sharing of clonotypes with other individuals was seen in IBD patients than in healthy twins. This was most marked in patients showing signs of disease activity.

CDR3 size: 15 residues. One entry per CDR3 protein, without DNA, is what TCRdb gives after re-calling the 5' RACE reads. Its clone listing holds around 230,000 distinct CDR3 sequences. The sequenced material came from blood. The J gene is TRBJ1-3, the V gene TRBV12-3 or TRBV12-4. The source is a human donor with ulcerative colitis or Crohn's disease, or a healthy co-twin of an affected twin (not recorded which). CDR3 protein: CASSLQGGSGNTIYF.